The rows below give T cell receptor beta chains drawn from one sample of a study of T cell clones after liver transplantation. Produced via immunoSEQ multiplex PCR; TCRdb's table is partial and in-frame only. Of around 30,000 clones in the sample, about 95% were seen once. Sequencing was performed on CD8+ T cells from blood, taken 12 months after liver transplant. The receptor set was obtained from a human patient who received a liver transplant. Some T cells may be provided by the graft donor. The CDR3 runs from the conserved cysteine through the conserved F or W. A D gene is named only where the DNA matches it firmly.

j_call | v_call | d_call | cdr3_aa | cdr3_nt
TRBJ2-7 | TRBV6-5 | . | CASSWDFGYEQYF | TGTGCCAGCAGTTGGGACTTTGGATACGAGCAGTACTTC
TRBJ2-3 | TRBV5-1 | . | CASSLAGSKGDTQYF | TGCGCCAGCAGCTTGGCCGGCAGTAAAGGAGATACGCAGTATTTT
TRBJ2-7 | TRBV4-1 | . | CASSQEVTGREILYEQYF | TGCGCCAGCAGCCAAGAGGTAACCGGCAGGGAGATCCTTTACGAGCAGTACTTC
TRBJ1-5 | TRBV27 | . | CASSSVGTAVNQPQHF | TGTGCCAGCAGTTCAGTCGGGACTGCTGTGAATCAGCCCCAGCATTTT
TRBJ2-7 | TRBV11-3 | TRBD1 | CASSGKTGGEQYF | TGTGCCAGCAGCGGAAAGACAGGGGGCGAGCAGTACTTC
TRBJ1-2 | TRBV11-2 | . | CASSLGQTNYGYTF | TGTGCCAGCAGCTTAGGACAGACTAACTATGGCTACACCTTC
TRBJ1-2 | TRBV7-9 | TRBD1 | CASSYTGTGKGDYTF | TGTGCCAGCAGCTACACCGGGACAGGGAAGGGGGACTACACCTTC
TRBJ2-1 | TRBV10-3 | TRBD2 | CAISVTSGTHEQFF | TGTGCCATCAGTGTTACTAGCGGGACCCATGAGCAGTTCTTC
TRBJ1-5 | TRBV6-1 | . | CASSVSGALGGQPQHF | TGTGCCAGCAGTGTATCAGGGGCCTTAGGGGGTCAGCCCCAGCATTTT
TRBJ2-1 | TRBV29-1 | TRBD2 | CSVGATSGGSETDYAPYNEQFF | TGCAGCGTCGGGGCGACTAGCGGGGGGTCTGAGACGGACTACGCCCCCTACAATGAGCAGTTCTTC
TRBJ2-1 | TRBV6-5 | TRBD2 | CASSYLAGGTYNEQFF | TGTGCCAGCAGTTACTTAGCGGGAGGAACCTACAATGAGCAGTTCTTC
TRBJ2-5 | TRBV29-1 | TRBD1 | CSADRGRETQYF | TGCAGCGCCGACAGGGGTCGGGAGACCCAGTACTTC
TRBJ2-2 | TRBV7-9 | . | CASSLARVSTGELFF | TGTGCCAGCAGCTTAGCGAGGGTGAGCACCGGGGAGCTGTTTTTT